This TCR beta chain was profiled in a study of cytomegalovirus exposure and HLA in healthy donors (dated by TCRdb to 2016 to 2017). Concerning the study at large: In an earlier analysis of around 540 of the donors, about 260 Gb of sequence data and 120 million or so unique TCR beta sequences from 150 million to 200 million T cells were reported. An early release that covered roughly 600 HLA-typed donors contained around 300 gigabases of sequencing data and some 87 million unique TCR sequences. Among the roughly 410 genotyped donors, about 85% belonged to the genetic ancestry cluster associated with self-reported Caucasian donors. The aim of the study was to test whether cataloging public T cell receptors could identify signatures of past pathogen exposure. The T cell repertoires of 666 subjects were profiled by immunosequencing and related to cytomegalovirus serostatus. Besides the first cohort of more than 650 subjects, a separate validation cohort made up of roughly 120 different subjects was used. To predict cytomegalovirus infection status, the study combined high-throughput TCR immunosequencing, statistical association of individual TCRs with disease status, and machine learning. To study patterns of TCR occurrence, a later analysis re-analyzed previously published TCR beta repertoires from just over 650 donors and added high-resolution HLA genotyping. Rather than drawing on any new phenotypic data, the later analysis identified candidate immune exposures from TCR beta sequences and the way those sequences occurred across donors. In an earlier analysis of 587 of the donors, high-throughput TCR beta sequencing was used to judge whether each TCR beta V gene segment behaved as functional or pseudogenic. Donor age, sex, ethnicity and CMV serostatus were compiled together with the repertoire data. A later genetic analysis took genome-wide SNP genotypes for about 55% of the roughly 670 donors and used that subset as a discovery cohort. All discovery cohort repertoires had been generated using a single sequencing platform. HLA typing included class I and class II loci at four-digit resolution. The number of donors typed differed by locus, with about 629-640 for A, B, C, DRB1 and DQB1, more than 500 for DQA1, nearly 610 for DPA1, and approximately 470 for DPB1. Four to six DR-DQ haplotypes were handled as single units for association and clustering, since linkage in the cohort was strong. Among 300 to 450 genotyped donors of the cohort, an average of about 240,000 unique TCR beta nucleotide sequences were sequenced per donor, around 18% of them non-productive. What the research found in general, with its limitations: A later analysis found that TCR association rates varied across HLA loci, with DRB1 alleles showing the most associated TCRs and HLA-C alleles the fewest. Compared with the approximately 710-donor mean, donors in an Asian-associated ancestry cluster had fewer N-insertions in productive TCRs, according to a later genetic analysis. Linkage disequilibrium might explain the correlated functional status among segregating V segments, but an unknown experimental factor could not be ruled out. Presence/absence analyses assumed roughly uniform sequencing depth across donors, an assumption that may not hold. The classifier was reported to diagnose cytomegalovirus status with high specificity and sensitivity in both the original and validation cohorts. Strong co-occurrence of HLA alleles, especially DR and DQ, made assigning TCR associations to individual alleles difficult. In vitro tests confirmed that a few of the cytomegalovirus-associated TCR beta chains recognize cytomegalovirus antigens. A further reported finding was that TCR beta sequences accurately predicted the HLA-A and HLA-B alleles for most subjects in the first cohort. The 87-base-pair reads could not distinguish some IMGT-functional V segments, including TRBV6-2 and TRBV6-3, so those segments were excluded. Because HLA typing was unavailable for some donors at each locus, only the typed subset was used in association tests. In the study, about 150 TCR beta chains were listed as associated with cytomegalovirus. The earlier analysis of about 600 of the donors excluded some 16 rarely observed V segments, including chromosome 9 orphons, because counts were too low. The only immune exposure information available for the cohort was CMV serostatus. In a later analysis, several top co-occurrence clusters were reported to appear linked to parvovirus B19, influenza, CMV and Epstein-Barr virus. Compared with equally common non-associated chains, HLA-associated TCR beta chains in a later analysis were more clonally expanded and had lower generation probabilities. While some public TCRs were present in many individuals, most TCR sequences turned up only very rarely across donors. According to the authors, the approach could potentially be generalized to other disease states and immunological phenotypes. V-gene and J-gene trimming of TCR beta chains was associated with a missense DCLRE1C variant in a later genetic analysis, and the association was replicated in an independent cohort. A cluster of highly shared sequence variants was judged likely to be a technical artifact of the sequencing pipeline. In a later analysis, most CMV-associated TCR beta chains were found to appear HLA-restricted, with HLA associations seemingly driven largely by CMV exposure. This cohort had only TCR beta chains sequenced, and the lack of alpha or paired-chain data limited which features could be detected. A later analysis associated about 17,000 TCR beta sequences with specific HLA alleles at a false discovery rate of 0.05. In an earlier analysis of several hundred of the donors, most TCR beta V segments were observed in productive rearrangements about 87% or about 30% of the time, broadly matching IMGT annotations.

With regard to this clone: This clone's antigen is unknown. No clone much larger than this one lies a single base away; base qualities are absent.

Libraries were made using the immunoSEQ multiplex PCR assay. For the multiplex PCR, a mixture combining 60 forward primers for TCR Vbeta segments and 13 reverse primers for TCR Jbeta segments was used. Amplification of the CDR3 region of rearranged TCR beta genes was performed with a multiplex PCR assay on genomic DNA. The amplified TCR beta libraries were sequenced on the Illumina HiSeq System as 87-base-pair reads. The source study handled its data this way. Across the 666 repertoires, a later analysis counted roughly 84 million unique TCR beta chains, roughly 11 million of which were shared by at least two donors. A nearest-neighbor algorithm error-corrected the raw reads and collapsed the reads into unique sequences, merging closely related sequences to remove PCR and sequencing errors. CDR3 sequences were aligned to IMGT reference sequences to assign V, D and J gene segments. For a sequence to be retained, a match of at least six nucleotides was required to both a V gene segment and a J gene segment. Rearrangements were classified as productive when the CDR3 lacked stop codons and remained in frame with V and J, and all other rearrangements were classified as non-productive. Following IMGT convention, CDR3 was defined as the stretch from the second conserved V-encoded cysteine up to the conserved J-encoded phenylalanine. The earlier analysis of around 640 of the donors excluded sequences that lacked an unambiguous match to a single V gene segment. In an earlier analysis of several hundred of the donors, a V segment was called functional when productive rearrangements were above 56.7%, and segregating when the standard deviation between donors exceeded 5%. To diagnose cytomegalovirus status from the catalog of TCR beta chain sequences, a statistical classification framework was built. V and J gene assignment, in a later analysis, came from comparing TCR nucleotide sequences with IMGT/GENE-DB human TR gene sequences. In a later analysis, CDR3 sequences and most-parsimonious VDJ recombination scenarios were assigned using the TCRdist pipeline. In a later analysis, each TCR beta chain was defined by its CDR3 amino acid sequence together with its V-gene family, and reads lacking a unique V-gene family were excluded. To address suspected cross-contamination and a sequencing artifact, a later analysis removed around 590 highly shared, low-generation-probability nucleotide sequences. In a later analysis, a clonal expansion index for each public chain was calculated from normalized within-repertoire ranks of inferred template counts. In a later analysis, generation probabilities were computed using a VDJ recombination model fitted to out-of-frame rearrangements, and the results were checked against IGoR. Hypergeometric tests were used in a later analysis to score TCR-TCR, TCR-HLA and TCR-CMV co-occurrence, with a repertoire-size bias correction applied to the TCR pairs. A later analysis estimated false discovery rates by permuting HLA or CMV assignments 20 times. In a later analysis, co-occurring TCRs were grouped with DBSCAN, and TCRdist sequence similarity was added when clustering was performed within HLA-allele-positive subsets. Repertoires with fewer than 30,000 or more than 120,000 public chains were left out of co-occurrence clustering, as were about 5 repertoires with anomalous nucleotide sharing. Here the immuneACCESS table is served through TCRdb, limited to in-frame sequences with V and J called. Missing clones are a known gap in these copies; in checked studies unresolved V genes cover under half, and the rest lacks a known reason. V, J and clone size are taken as reported in that table, and D and trimming were inferred from the DNA itself. Across this sample there are about 130,000 clones, with roughly 84% seen only once. The biggest ten clones account for roughly 1.7% of the sample.

The cohort was made up of approximately 700 healthy bone marrow donors. At the time of sampling, every cohort member was nominally healthy, though immune exposures that went unrecorded were likely present. The donor was CMV seronegative and was included in the group of a few hundred seronegative cohort members. A peripheral blood sample was collected from each donor, and TCR beta sequencing was performed on peripheral blood mononuclear cells. Genomic DNA extraction from the blood cell samples was performed with the Qiagen DNeasy Blood Extraction Kit. Trimming accounts for 5 bases at V and 0 bases at J, while the number of junction bases matched to no gene is 6. CDR1 and CDR2 (SGHKS, YYEKEE) derive from the germline V gene (reference sequence). The CDR3 holds 16 amino acids from the cysteine to the phenylalanine. Solely the CDR3 DNA is kept, with 48 bases framed from the first base.

Material for sequencing was PBMCs. This clonotype was obtained from a boy younger than 18 in good health and CMV-seronegative. This chain is built from TRBV5-5 and TRBJ2-1; 9 bases in the junction line up with TRBD2. The CDR3 corresponds to CASSSSSGSSYNEQFF. The nucleotide sequence reads TGTGCCAGCAGTTCCAGTAGCGGGAGCTCCTACAATGAGCAGTTCTTC.